This T cell receptor beta chain was documented in a study of technical replicates of blood from a few donors. The germline gives CDR1 KGHSH, CDR2 LQKENI. V gave up 3 bases and J gave up 6 bases; unmatched junction bases: 13. This CDR3 region has 17 residues. Data came from immunoSEQ multiplex PCR; TCRdb stores just in-frame clones and leaves some out. The sample lists 55,000 to 75,000 clones, about 94% occurring once. The source is a human donor in good health. Material: T cells isolated from PBMCs. The chain recombines TRBV18 with TRBJ2-1, with TRBD1 identical over 8 bases. The CDR3 sequence: CASSPLMTGTGGNEQFF. The DNA for the CDR3 is TGTGCCAGCTCACCCTTAATGACCGGGACAGGCGGCAATGAGCAGTTCTTC.